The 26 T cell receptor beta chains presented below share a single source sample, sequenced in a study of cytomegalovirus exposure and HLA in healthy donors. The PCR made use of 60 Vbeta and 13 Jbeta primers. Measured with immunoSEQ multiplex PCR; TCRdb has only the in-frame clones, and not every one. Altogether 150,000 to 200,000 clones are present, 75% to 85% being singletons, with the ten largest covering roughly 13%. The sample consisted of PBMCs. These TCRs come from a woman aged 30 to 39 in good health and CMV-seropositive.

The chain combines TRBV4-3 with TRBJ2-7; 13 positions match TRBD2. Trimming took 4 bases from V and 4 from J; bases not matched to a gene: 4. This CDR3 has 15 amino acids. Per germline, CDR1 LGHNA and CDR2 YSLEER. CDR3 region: CASSLGTSGIYEQYF. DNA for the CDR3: TGCGCCAGCAGCCTTGGGACTAGCGGGATATACGAGCAGTACTTC.

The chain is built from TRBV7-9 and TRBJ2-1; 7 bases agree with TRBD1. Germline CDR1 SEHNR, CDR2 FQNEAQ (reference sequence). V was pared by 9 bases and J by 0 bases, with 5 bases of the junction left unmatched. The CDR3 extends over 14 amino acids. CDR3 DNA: TGTGCCAGTCACTCAGGGGGCTCCTACAATGAGCAGTTCTTC. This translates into CASHSGGSYNEQFF.

The CDR3 DNA is TGTGCCAGCAGCTATGGACACTACTACGAGCAGTACTTC. Translating it yields CASSYGHYYEQYF. The chain is built from TRBV7-2 and TRBJ2-7, with a weak D call TRBD1 (5 bases). V was shortened by 4 bases and J by 3 bases, with 10 bases between the two germline ends. The CDR3 totals 13 residues. Germline V gives CDR1 SGHTA, CDR2 FQGNSA.

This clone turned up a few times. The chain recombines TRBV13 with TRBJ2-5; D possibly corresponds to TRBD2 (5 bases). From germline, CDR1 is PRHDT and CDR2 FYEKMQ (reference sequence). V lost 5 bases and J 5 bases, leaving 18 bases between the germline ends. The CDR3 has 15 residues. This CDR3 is CASSPRSLRGETQYF. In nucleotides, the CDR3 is TGTGCCAGCAGCCCCCGGAGCTTACGCGGGGAGACCCAGTACTTC.

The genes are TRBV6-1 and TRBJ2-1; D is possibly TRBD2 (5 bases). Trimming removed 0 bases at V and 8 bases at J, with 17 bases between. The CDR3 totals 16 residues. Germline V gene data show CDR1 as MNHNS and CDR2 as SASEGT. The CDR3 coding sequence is TGTGCCAGCAGTGAAGCGAGGACGGGGTACCGGGATGAGCAGTTCTTC. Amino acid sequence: CASSEARTGYRDEQFF.

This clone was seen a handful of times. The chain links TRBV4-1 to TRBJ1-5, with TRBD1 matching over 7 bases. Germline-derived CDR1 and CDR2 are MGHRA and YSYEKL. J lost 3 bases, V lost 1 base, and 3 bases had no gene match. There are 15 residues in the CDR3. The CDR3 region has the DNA TGCGCCAGCAGCCAAGGGGGGACAGTCAATCAGCCCCAGCATTTT. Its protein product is CASSQGGTVNQPQHF.

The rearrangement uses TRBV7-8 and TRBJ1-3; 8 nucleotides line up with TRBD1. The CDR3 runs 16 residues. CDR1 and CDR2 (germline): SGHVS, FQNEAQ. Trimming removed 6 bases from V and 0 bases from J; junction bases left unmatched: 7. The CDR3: CASSHRGGDSGNTIYF. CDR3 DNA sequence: TGTGCCAGCAGTCACAGGGGGGGCGACTCTGGAAACACCATATATTTT.

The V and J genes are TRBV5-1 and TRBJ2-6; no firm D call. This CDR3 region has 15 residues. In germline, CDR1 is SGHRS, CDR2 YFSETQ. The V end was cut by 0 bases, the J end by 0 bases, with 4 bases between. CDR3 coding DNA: TGCGCCAGCAGCTTGGGTAACTCTGGGGCCAACGTCCTGACTTTC. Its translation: CASSLGNSGANVLTF.

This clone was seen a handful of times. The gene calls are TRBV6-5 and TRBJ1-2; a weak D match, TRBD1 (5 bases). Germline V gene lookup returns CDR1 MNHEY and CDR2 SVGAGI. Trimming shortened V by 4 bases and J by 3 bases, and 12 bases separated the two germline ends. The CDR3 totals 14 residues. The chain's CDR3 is CASSWTGGDYGYTF. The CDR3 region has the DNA TGTGCCAGCAGTTGGACGGGGGGAGACTATGGCTACACCTTC.

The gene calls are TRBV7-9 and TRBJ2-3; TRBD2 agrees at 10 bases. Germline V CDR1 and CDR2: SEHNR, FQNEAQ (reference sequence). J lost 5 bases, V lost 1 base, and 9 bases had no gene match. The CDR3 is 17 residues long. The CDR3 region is CASSLGPASGGQDTQYF. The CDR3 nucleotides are TGTGCCAGCAGCTTAGGGCCGGCTAGCGGGGGACAAGATACGCAGTATTTT.

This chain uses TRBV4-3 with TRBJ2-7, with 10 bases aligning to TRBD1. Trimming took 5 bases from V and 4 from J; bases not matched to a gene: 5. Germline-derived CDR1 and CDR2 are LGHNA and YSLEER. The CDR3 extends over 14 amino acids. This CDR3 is CASSSRTGGYEQYF. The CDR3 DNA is TGCGCCAGCAGCTCCCGGACAGGGGGTTACGAGCAGTACTTC.

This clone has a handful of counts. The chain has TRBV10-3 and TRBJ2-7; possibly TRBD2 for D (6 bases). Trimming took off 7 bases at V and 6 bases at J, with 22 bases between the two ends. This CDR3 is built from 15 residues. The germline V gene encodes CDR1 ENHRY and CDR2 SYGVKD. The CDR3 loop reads CAIISCRLVASEQYF. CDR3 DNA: TGTGCCATCATCTCGTGCAGACTAGTTGCCTCCGAGCAGTACTTC.

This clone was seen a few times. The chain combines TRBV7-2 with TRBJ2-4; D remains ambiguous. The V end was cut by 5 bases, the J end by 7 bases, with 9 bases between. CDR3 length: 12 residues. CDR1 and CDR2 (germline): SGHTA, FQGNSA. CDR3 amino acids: CASSVSRNIQYF. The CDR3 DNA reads TGTGCCAGCAGCGTCTCGCGGAACATTCAGTACTTC. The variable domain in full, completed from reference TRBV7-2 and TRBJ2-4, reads GAGVSQSPSNKVTEKGKDVELRCDPISGHTALYWYRQSLGQGLEFLIYFQGNSAPDKSGLPSDRFSAERTGGSVSTLTIQRTQQEDSAVYLCASSVSRNIQYFGAGTRLSVL.

The CDR3: CASSDGTGNEQFF. The CDR3 DNA reads as TGTGCCAGCAGTGACGGGACAGGCAATGAGCAGTTCTTC. The chain carries TRBV6-1 and TRBJ2-1; 8 positions match TRBD1. Germline V gene lookup returns CDR1 MNHNS and CDR2 SASEGT. The CDR3 is made up of 13 amino acids. Losses at the gene ends were 3 bases for V and 6 bases for J; bases not matched to a gene: 1.

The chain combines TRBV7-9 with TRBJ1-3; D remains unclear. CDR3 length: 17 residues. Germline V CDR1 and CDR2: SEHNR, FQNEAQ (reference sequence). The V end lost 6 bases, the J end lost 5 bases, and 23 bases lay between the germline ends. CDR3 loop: CASSLARGPSGRNTIYF. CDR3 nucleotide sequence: TGTGCCAGCAGTCTAGCGAGAGGCCCAAGTGGGCGAAACACCATATATTTT.

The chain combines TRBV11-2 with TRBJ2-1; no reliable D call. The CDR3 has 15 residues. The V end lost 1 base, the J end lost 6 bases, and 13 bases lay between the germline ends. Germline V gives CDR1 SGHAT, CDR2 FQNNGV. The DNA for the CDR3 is TGTGCCAGCAGCTTAGTGGGCCTTCTCGGCAATGAGCAGTTCTTC. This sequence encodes CASSLVGLLGNEQFF.

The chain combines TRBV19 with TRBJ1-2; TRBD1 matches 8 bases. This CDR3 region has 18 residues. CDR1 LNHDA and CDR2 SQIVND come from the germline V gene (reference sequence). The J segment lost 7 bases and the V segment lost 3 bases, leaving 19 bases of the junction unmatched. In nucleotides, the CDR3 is TGTGCCAGTAGTATGATCAGGCAGGGGGCGTCAATGGGGCTTGGCTACACCTTC. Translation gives CASSMIRQGASMGLGYTF.

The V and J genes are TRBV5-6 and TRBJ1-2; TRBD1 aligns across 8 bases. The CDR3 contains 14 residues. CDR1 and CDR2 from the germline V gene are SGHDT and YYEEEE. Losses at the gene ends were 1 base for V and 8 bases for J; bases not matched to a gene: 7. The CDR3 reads CASSLRQGLRGYTF. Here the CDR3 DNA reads TGTGCCAGCAGCTTGAGACAGGGGTTAAGGGGCTACACCTTC.

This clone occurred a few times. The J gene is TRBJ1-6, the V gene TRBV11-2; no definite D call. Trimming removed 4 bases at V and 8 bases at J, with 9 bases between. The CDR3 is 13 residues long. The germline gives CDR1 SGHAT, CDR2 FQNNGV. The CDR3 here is CASSSFQDSPLHF. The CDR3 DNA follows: TGTGCCAGCAGCTCGTTTCAGGATTCACCCCTCCACTTT.

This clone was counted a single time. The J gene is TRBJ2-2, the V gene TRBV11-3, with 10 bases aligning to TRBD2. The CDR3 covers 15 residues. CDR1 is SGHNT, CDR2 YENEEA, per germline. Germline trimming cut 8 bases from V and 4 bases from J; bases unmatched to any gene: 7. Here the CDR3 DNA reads TGTGCCAGCTCGCTAGCGGGAGTTAGCACCGGGGAGCTGTTTTTT. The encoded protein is CASSLAGVSTGELFF.

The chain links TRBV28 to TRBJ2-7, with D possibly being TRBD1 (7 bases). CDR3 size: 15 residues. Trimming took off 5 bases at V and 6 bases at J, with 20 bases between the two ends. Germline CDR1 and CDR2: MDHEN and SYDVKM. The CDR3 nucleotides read TGTGCCAGCAGTACCTTGACAGGGAGGTTAAGCGAGCAGTACTTC. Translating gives CASSTLTGRLSEQYF.

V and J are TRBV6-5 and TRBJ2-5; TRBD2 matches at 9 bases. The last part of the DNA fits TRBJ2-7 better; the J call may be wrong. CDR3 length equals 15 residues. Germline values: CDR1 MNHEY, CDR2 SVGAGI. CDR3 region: CASSLAGVFSYEQYF. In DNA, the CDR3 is TGTGCCAGCAGTTTAGCGGGAGTCTTCTCCTACGAGCAGTACTTC.

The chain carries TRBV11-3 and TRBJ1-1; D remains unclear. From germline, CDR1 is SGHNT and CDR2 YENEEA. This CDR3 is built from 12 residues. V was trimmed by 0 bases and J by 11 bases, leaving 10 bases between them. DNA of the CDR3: TGTGCCAGCAGCTTAGAGACACCGTCGGCTTTCTTT. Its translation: CASSLETPSAFF.

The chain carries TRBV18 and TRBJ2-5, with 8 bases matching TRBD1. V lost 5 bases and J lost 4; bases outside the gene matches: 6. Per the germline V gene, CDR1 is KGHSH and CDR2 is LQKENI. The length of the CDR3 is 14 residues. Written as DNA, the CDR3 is TGTGCCAGCTCATCTCGACAGGGGAGAGAGACCCAGTACTTC. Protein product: CASSSRQGRETQYF.

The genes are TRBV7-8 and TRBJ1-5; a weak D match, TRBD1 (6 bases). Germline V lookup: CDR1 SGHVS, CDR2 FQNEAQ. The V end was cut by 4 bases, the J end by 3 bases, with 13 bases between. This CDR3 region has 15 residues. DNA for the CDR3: TGTGCCAGCAGCTCACCAGGGGATGCCAATCAGCCCCAGCATTTT. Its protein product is CASSSPGDANQPQHF.

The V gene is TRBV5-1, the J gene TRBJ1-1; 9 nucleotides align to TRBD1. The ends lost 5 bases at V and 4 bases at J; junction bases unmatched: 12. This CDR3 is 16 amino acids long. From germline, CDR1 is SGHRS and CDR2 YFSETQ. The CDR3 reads CASRYGTGRASTEAFF. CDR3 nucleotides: TGCGCCAGCAGGTATGGGACAGGGCGGGCGAGCACTGAAGCTTTCTTT.